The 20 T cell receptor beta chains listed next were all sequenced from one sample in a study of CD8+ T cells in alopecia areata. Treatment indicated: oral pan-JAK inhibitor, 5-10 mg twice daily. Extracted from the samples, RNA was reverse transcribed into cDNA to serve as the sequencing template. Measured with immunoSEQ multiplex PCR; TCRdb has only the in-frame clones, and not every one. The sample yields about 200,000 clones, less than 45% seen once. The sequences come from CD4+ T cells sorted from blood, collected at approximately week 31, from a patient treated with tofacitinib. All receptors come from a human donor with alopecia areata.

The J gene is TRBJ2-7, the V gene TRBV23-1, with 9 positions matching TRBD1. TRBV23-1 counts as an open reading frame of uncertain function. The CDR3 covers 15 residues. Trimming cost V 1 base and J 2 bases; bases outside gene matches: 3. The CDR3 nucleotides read TGCGCCAGCAGTCAATTTGGGACAGGGACCTACGAGCAGTACTTC. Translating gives CASSQFGTGTYEQYF.

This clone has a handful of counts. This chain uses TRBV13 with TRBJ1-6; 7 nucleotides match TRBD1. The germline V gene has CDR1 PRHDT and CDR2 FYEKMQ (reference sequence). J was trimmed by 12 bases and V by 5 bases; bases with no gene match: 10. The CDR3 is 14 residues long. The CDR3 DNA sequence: TGTGCCAGCAGCCCAGACAGGGTCCGGGGACCCCTCCACTTT. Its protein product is CASSPDRVRGPLHF.

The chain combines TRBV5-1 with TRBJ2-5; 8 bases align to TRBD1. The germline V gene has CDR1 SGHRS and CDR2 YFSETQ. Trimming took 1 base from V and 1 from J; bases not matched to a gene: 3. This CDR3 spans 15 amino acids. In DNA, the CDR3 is TGCGCCAGCAGCTTGTGGACAGGGCCCCAAGAGACCCAGTACTTC. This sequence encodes CASSLWTGPQETQYF.

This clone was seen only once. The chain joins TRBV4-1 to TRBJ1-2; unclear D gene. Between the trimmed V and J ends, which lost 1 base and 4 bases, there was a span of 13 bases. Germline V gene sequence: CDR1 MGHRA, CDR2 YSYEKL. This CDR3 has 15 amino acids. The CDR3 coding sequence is TGCGCCAGCAGCCAAGGGGCTGTAGCTACCTATGGCTACACCTTC. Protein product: CASSQGAVATYGYTF.

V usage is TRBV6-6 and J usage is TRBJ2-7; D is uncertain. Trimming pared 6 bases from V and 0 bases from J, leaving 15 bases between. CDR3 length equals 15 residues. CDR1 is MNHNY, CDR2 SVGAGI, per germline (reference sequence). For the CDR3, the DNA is TGTGCCAGCAGATCCCAGGTACTCAGCTCCTACGAGCAGTACTTC. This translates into CASRSQVLSSYEQYF.

The CDR3 loop reads CASSPLRLGSGSYEQYF. Here the CDR3 DNA reads TGTGCCAGCTCACCCTTAAGACTGGGCAGCGGGTCATACGAGCAGTACTTC. The chain couples TRBV18 to TRBJ2-7; tentative D call: TRBD2 (6 bases). The CDR3 length is 17 residues. The germline V and J ends were trimmed by 3 bases and 4 bases, with 22 bases remaining between them. From germline, CDR1 is KGHSH and CDR2 LQKENI.

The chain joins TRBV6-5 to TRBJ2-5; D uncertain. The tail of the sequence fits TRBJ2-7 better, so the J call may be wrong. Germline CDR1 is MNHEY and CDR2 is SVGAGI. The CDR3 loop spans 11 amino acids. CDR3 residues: CASSSRYEQYF. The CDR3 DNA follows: TGTGCCAGCAGTTCACGCTACGAGCAGTACTTC.

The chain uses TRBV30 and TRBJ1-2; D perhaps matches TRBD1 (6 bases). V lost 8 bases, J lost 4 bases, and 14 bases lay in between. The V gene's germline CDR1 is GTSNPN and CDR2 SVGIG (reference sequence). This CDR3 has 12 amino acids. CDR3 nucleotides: TGTGCCCAGACAGGCGGAGGCTATGGCTACACCTTC. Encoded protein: CAQTGGGYGYTF.

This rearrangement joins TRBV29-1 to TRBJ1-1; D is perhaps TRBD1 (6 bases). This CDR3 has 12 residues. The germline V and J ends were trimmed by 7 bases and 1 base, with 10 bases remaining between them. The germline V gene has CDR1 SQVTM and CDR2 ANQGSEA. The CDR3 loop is CSAGQRNTEAFF. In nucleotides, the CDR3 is TGCAGCGCTGGACAGCGGAACACTGAAGCTTTCTTT. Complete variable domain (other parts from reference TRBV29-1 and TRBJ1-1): SAVISQKPSRDICQRGTSLTIQCQVDSQVTMMFWYRQQPGQSLTLIATANQGSEATYESGFVIDKFPISRPNLTFSTLTVSNMSPEDSSIYLCSAGQRNTEAFFGQGTRLTVV.

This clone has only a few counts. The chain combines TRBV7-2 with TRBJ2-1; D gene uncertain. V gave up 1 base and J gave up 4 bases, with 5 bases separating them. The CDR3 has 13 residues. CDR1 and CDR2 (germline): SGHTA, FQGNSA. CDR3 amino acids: CASSLGLYNEQFF. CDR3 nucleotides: TGTGCCAGCAGCTTAGGGCTGTACAATGAGCAGTTCTTC.

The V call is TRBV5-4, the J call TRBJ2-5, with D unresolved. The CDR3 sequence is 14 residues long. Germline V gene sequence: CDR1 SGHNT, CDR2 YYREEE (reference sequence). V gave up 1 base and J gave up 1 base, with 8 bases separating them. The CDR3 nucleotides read TGTGCCAGCAGCTTGACGGCAGGCCAAGAGACCCAGTACTTC. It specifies CASSLTAGQETQYF.

The CDR3 nucleotides are TGTGCCAGCAGCCAAGGTTACACGGGACTAGCGGGAACAGCCAAAAACATTCAGTACTTC. Encoded protein: CASSQGYTGLAGTAKNIQYF. V is TRBV4-2 and J is TRBJ2-4, with 13 bases matching TRBD2. The CDR3 is made up of 20 amino acids. V shed 1 base and J 0 bases; nucleotides not matched to a gene: 9. Germline CDR1 reads LGHNA; CDR2 reads YNFKEQ.

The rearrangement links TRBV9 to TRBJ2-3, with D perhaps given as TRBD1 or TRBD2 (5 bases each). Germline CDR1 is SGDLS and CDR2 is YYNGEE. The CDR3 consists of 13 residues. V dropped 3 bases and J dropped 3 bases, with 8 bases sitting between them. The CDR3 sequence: CASSAGPTDTQYF. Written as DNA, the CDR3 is TGTGCCAGCAGCGCGGGACCGACAGATACGCAGTATTTT.

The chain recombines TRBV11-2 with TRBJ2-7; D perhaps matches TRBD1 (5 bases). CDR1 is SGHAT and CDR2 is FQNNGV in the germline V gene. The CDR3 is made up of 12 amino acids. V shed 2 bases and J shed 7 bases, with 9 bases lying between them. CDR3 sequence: CASSLSRAEQYF. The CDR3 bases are TGTGCCAGCAGCTTATCCAGGGCTGAGCAGTACTTC.

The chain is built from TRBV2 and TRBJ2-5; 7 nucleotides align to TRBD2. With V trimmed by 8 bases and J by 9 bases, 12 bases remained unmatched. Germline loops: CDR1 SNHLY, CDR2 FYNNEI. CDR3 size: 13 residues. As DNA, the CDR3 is TGTGCCAGCGGCCCTAGCGGCCCCGCGGCCCAGTACTTC. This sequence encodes CASGPSGPAAQYF.

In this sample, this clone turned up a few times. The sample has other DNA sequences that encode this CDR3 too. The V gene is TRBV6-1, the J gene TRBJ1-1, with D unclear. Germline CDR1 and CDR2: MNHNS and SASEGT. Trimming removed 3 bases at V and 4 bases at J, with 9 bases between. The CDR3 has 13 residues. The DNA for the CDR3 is TGTGCCAGCAGTGAGAGATTGGGCACTGAAGCTTTCTTT. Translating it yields CASSERLGTEAFF.

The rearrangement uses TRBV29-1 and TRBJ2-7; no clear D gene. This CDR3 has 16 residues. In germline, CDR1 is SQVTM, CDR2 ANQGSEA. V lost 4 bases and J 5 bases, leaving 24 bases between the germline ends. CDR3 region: CSVVELDRAKANEQYF. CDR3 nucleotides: TGCAGCGTTGTTGAGTTGGACCGTGCGAAGGCAAACGAGCAGTACTTC.

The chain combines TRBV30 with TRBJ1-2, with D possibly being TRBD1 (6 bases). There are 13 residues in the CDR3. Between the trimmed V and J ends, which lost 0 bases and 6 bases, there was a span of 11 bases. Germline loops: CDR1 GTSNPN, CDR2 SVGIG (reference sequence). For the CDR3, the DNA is TGTGCCTGGAGTGTGTCGGGGGCGGATGGCTACACCTTC. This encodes CAWSVSGADGYTF.

The CDR3 loop reads CASGRDASSYNEQFF. In DNA, the CDR3 is TGTGCCAGCGGTCGGGACGCCAGCTCCTACAATGAGCAGTTCTTC. The chain is built from TRBV7-2 and TRBJ2-1, with D perhaps being TRBD1 or TRBD2 (5 bases each). The V end was cut by 8 bases, the J end by 0 bases, with 14 bases between. The CDR3 runs 15 residues. Germline V gene data show CDR1 as SGHTA and CDR2 as FQGNSA.

The CDR3 nucleotides read TGTGCCTGGAGTGTATACGGGATGAGCACTGAAGCTTTCTTT. Its protein product is CAWSVYGMSTEAFF. The rearrangement joins TRBV30 to TRBJ1-1; D not certain. The CDR3 extends over 14 amino acids. V lost 0 bases and J 4 bases, leaving 12 bases between the germline ends. CDR1 is GTSNPN, CDR2 SVGIG, per germline (reference sequence).